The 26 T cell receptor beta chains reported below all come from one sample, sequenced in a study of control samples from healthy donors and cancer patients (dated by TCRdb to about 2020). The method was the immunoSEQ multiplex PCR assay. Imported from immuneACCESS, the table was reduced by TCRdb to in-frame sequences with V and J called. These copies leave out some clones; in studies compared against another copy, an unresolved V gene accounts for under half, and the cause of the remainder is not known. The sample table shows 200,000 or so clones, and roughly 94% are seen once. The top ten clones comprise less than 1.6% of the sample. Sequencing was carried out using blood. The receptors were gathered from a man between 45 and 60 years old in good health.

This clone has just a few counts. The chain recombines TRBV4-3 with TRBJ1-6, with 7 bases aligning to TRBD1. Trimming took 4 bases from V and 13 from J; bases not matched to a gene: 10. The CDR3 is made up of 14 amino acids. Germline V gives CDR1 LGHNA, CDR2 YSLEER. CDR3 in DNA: TGCGCCAGCAGCCGCGACAGGGTAGGCACCCCCCTCCACTTT. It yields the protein CASSRDRVGTPLHF.

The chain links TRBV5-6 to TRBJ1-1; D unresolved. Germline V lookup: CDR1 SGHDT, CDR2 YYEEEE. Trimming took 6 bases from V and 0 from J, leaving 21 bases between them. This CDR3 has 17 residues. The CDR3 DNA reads TGTGCCAGCACTTTGGGCAGAACAGCCCTCATGAACACTGAAGCTTTCTTT. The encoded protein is CASTLGRTALMNTEAFF.

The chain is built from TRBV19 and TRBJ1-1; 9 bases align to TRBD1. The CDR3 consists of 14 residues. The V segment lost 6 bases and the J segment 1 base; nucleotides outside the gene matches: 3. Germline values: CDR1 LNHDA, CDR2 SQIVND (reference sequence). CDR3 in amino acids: CASRQGAENTEAFF. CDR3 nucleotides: TGTGCCAGTAGACAGGGGGCCGAGAACACTGAAGCTTTCTTT.

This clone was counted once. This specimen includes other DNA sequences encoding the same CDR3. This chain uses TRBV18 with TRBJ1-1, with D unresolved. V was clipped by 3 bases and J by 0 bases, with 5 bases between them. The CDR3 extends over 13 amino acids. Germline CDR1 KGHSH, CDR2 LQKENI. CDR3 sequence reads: CASSPYMNTEAFF. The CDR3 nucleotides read TGTGCCAGCTCACCCTATATGAACACTGAAGCTTTCTTT.

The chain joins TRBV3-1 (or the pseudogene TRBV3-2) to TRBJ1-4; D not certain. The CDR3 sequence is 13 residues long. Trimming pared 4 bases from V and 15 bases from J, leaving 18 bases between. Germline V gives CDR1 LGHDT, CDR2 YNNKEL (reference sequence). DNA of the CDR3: TGTGCCAGCAGCCCTTTGGACTTGAGGGAGGTGTTTTTT. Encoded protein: CASSPLDLREVFF.

In DNA, the CDR3 is TGCGCCAGCAGCTTTTATCATCGGGGGGGCCTGTCAATCTACGAGCAGTACTTC. Translation gives CASSFYHRGGLSIYEQYF. The genes are TRBV5-1 and TRBJ2-7; 8 bases are shared with TRBD2. In germline, CDR1 is SGHRS, CDR2 YFSETQ. V lost 2 bases to trimming and J lost 3 bases; unmatched junction nucleotides: 16. The CDR3 is 18 amino acids.

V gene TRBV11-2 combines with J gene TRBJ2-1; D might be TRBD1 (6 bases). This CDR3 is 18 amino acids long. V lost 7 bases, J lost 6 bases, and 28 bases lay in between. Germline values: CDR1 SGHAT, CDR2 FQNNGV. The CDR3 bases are TGTGCCAGCATCCCTTTAGAGGGGGTTTGGGTTGAGGGCAATGAGCAGTTCTTC. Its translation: CASIPLEGVWVEGNEQFF.

In DNA, the CDR3 is TGTGCCACCAGCAGAGATCGAGGCGGGGGGCGCTACAATGAGCAGTTCTTC. This sequence encodes CATSRDRGGGRYNEQFF. The chain combines TRBV15 with TRBJ2-1; 8 bases are a match to TRBD2. This CDR3 is 17 amino acids long. V was pared by 0 bases and J by 3 bases, with 7 bases of the junction left unmatched. In germline, CDR1 is LNHNV, CDR2 YYDKDF (reference sequence).

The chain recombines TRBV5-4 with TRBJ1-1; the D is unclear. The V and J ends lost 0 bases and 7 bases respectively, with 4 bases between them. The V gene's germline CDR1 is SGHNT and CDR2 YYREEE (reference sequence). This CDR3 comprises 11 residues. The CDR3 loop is CASSLDSEAFF. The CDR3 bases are TGTGCCAGCAGCTTGGACAGTGAAGCTTTCTTT.

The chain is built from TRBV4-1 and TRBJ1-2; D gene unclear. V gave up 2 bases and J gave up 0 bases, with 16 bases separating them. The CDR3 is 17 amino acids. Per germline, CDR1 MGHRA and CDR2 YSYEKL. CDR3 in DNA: TGCGCCAGCAGCCAATCCCCCCGTTATGGGACTAACTATGGCTACACCTTC. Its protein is CASSQSPRYGTNYGYTF.

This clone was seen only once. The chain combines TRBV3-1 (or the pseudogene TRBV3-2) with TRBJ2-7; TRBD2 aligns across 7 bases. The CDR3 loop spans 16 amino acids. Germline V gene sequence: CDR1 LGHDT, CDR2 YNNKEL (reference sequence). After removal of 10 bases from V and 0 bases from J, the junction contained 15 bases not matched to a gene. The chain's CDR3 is CAINTTKRGRSYEQYV. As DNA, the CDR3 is TGTGCCATAAACACTACTAAGCGGGGTCGCTCCTACGAGCAGTACGTC.

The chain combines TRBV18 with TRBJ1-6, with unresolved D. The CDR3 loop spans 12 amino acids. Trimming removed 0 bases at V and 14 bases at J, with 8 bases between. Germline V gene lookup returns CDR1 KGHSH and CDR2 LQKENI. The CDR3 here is CASSPPGRALHF. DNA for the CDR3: TGTGCCAGCTCACCACCAGGCCGGGCCCTCCACTTT.

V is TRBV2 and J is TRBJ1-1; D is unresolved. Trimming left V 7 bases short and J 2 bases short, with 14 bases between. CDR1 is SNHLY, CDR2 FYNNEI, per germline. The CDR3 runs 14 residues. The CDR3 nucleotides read TGTGCCAGCACCATAGAGGGCGCTAACACTGAAGCTTTCTTT. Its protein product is CASTIEGANTEAFF.

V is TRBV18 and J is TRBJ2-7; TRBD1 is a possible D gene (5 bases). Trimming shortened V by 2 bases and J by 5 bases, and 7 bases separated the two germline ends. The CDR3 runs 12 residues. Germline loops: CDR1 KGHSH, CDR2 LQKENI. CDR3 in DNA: TGTGCCAGCTCACCAGGGGCCGACGAGCAGTACGTC. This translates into CASSPGADEQYV.

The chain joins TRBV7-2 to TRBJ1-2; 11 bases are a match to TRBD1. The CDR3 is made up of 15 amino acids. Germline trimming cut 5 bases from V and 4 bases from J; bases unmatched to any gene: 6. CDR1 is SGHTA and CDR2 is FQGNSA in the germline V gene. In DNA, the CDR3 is TGTGCCAGCAGCCGGCGGACAGGGGGCAGCTATGGCTACACCTTC. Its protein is CASSRRTGGSYGYTF.

CDR3 sequence reads: CASSPKTEAFF. The CDR3 DNA follows: TGTGCCAGCAGCCCAAAGACTGAAGCTTTCTTT. The chain employs TRBV7-9 and TRBJ1-1; the D is unclear. Germline assignment: CDR1 SEHNR and CDR2 FQNEAQ (reference sequence). The CDR3 consists of 11 residues. The V end lost 5 bases, the J end lost 5 bases, and 6 bases lay between the germline ends.

DNA for the CDR3: TGTGCCAGCAGTTTAGGTGGGACGGTGTTGTACGTC. This gives the protein CASSLGGTVLYV. V gene TRBV12-3 or TRBV12-4 combines with J gene TRBJ2-7; perhaps D is TRBD1 or TRBD2 (5 bases each). V lost 1 base, J lost 12 bases, and 13 bases lay in between. This CDR3 is 12 amino acids long.

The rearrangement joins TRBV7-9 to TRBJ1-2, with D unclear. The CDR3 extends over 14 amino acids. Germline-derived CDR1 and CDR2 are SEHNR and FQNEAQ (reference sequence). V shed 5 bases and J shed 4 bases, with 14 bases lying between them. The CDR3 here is CASSPPGGSYGYTF. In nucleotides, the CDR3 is TGTGCCAGCAGCCCACCGGGAGGGTCCTATGGCTACACCTTC. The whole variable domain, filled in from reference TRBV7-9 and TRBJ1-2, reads DTGVSQNPRHKITKRGQNVTFRCDPISEHNRLYWYRQTLGQGPEFLTYFQNEAQLEKSRLLSDRFSAERPKGSFSTLEIQRTEQGDSAMYLCASSPPGGSYGYTFGSGTRLTVV.

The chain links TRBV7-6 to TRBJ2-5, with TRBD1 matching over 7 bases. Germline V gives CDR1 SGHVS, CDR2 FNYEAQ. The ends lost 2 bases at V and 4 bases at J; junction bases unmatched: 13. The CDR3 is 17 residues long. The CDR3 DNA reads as TGTGCCAGCAGCTTAAGGCCCAAAGGGGGCGGTGGAGAGACCCAGTACTTC. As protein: CASSLRPKGGGGETQYF.

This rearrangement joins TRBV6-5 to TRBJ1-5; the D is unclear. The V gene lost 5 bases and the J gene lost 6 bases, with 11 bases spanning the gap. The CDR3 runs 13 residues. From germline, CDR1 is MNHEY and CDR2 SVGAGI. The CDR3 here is CASSIQVGQPQHF. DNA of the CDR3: TGTGCCAGCAGTATCCAGGTGGGTCAGCCCCAGCATTTT.

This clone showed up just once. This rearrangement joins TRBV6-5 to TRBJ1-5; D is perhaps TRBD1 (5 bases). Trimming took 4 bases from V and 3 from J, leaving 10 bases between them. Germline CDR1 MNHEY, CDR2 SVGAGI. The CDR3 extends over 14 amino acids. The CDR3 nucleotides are TGTGCCAGCAGTTCGACAGAAGACAATCAGCCCCAGCATTTT. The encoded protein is CASSSTEDNQPQHF.

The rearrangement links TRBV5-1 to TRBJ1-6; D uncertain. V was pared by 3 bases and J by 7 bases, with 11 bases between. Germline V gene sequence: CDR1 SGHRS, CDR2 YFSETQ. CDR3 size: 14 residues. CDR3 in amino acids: CASSSSSKNSPLHF. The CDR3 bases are TGCGCCAGCAGCTCTTCCTCGAAAAATTCACCCCTCCACTTT.

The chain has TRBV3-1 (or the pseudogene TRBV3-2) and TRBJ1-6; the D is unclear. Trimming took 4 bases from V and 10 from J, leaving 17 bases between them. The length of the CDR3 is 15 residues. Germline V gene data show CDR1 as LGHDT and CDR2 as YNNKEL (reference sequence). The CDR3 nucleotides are TGTGCCAGCAGCCGAGGCGGGGTAGCAGGATCACCCCTCCACTTT. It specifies CASSRGGVAGSPLHF.

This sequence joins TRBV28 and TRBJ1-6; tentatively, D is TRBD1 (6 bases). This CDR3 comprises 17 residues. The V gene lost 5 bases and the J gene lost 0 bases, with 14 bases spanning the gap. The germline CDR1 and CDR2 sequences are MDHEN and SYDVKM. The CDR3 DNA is TGTGCCAGCAGTCCTCCGCAGGGGAGCTCCTATAATTCACCCCTCCACTTT. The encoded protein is CASSPPQGSSYNSPLHF.

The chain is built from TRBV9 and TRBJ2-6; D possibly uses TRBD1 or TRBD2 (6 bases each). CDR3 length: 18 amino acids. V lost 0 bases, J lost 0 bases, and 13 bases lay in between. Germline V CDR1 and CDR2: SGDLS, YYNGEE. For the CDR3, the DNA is TGTGCCAGCAGCGTAGGTTTATCGGGGGCCTCTGGGGCCAACGTCCTGACTTTC. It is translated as CASSVGLSGASGANVLTF.

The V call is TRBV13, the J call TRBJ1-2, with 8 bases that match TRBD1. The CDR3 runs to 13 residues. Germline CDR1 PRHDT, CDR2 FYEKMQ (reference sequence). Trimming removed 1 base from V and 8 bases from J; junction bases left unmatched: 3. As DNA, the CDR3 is TGTGCCAGCAGCTTAGCAGGGGGCGGGGGCTACACCTTC. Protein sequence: CASSLAGGGGYTF.